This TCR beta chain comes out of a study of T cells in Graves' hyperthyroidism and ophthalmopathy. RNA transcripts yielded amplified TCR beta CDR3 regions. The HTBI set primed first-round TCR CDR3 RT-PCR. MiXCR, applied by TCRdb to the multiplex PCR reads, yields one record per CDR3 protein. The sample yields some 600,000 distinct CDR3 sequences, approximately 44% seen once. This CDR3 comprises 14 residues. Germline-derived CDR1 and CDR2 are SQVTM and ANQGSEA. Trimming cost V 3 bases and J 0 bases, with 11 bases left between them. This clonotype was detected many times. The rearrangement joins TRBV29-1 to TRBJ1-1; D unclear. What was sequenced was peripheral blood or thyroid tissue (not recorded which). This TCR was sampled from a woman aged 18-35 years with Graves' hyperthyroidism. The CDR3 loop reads CSVDAGYMNTEAFF. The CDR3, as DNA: TGCAGCGTTGACGCAGGATACATGAACACTGAAGCTTTCTTT.